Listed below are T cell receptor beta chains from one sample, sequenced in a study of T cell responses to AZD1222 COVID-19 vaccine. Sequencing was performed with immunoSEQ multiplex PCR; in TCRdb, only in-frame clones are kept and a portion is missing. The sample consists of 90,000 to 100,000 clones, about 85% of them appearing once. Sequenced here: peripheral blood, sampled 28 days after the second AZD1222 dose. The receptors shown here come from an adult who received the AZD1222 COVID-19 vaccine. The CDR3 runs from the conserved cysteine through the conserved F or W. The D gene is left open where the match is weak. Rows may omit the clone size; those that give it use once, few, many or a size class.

CDR3aa: CASKRGSGSNQPQHF; CDR3nt: TGTGCCAGCAAGCGAGGGTCTGGAAGCAATCAGCCCCAGCATTTT; j_gene: TRBJ1-5; abundance: NA; d_gene: NA; v_gene: TRBV28
CDR3aa: CASSLRSLSSQTSTDTQYF; CDR3nt: TGTGCTAGCAGCCTCAGATCCTTGTCTAGTCAAACTAGCACAGATACGCAGTATTTT; j_gene: TRBJ2-3; abundance: NA; d_gene: NA; v_gene: TRBV7-7
CDR3aa: CASSLEPPRGRKGEKLFF; CDR3nt: TGTGCCAGCAGCTTGGAACCCCCTCGGGGAAGGAAGGGTGAAAAACTGTTTTTT; j_gene: TRBJ1-4; abundance: NA; d_gene: NA; v_gene: TRBV5-4
CDR3aa: CASSQPKVSRSYEQYF; CDR3nt: TGTGCCAGCAGCCAGCCGAAAGTTTCGCGTTCCTACGAGCAGTACTTC; j_gene: TRBJ2-7; abundance: NA; d_gene: NA; v_gene: TRBV4-2
CDR3aa: CASSDKRNSYNEQFF; CDR3nt: TGTGCCAGCAGTGATAAGCGGAACTCCTACAATGAGCAGTTCTTC; j_gene: TRBJ2-1; abundance: NA; d_gene: NA; v_gene: TRBV2
CDR3aa: CASSLRDYEQYF; CDR3nt: TGCGCCAGCAGCTTGCGGGACTACGAGCAGTACTTC; j_gene: TRBJ2-7; abundance: NA; d_gene: NA; v_gene: TRBV5-1
CDR3aa: CASSVGMDRVYEQYF; CDR3nt: TGTGCCAGCAGCGTAGGGATGGACAGGGTCTACGAGCAGTACTTC; j_gene: TRBJ2-7; abundance: NA; d_gene: TRBD1; v_gene: TRBV9
CDR3aa: CASSSRGRETQYF; CDR3nt: TGTGCCAGCAGCTCCCGGGGCCGGGAGACCCAGTACTTC; j_gene: TRBJ2-5; abundance: few; d_gene: NA; v_gene: TRBV7-2
CDR3aa: CATRQGDTQYF; CDR3nt: TGTGCCACTAGACAGGGAGATACGCAGTATTTT; j_gene: TRBJ2-3; abundance: NA; d_gene: TRBD1; v_gene: TRBV24-1
CDR3aa: CASSQDWTVNYGYTF; CDR3nt: TGTGCCAGCAGCCAAGATTGGACAGTTAACTATGGCTACACCTTC; j_gene: TRBJ1-2; abundance: NA; d_gene: NA; v_gene: TRBV4-2
CDR3aa: CASSLVGQGAAPYTF; CDR3nt: TGTGCCAGCAGCTTGGTCGGACAGGGGGCTGCCCCCTACACCTTC; j_gene: TRBJ1-2; abundance: NA; d_gene: TRBD1; v_gene: TRBV5-4
CDR3aa: CASSFVAGGDTQYF; CDR3nt: TGTGCCAGCAGTTTTGTAGCGGGGGGAGATACGCAGTATTTT; j_gene: TRBJ2-3; abundance: NA; d_gene: TRBD2; v_gene: TRBV6-5
CDR3aa: CASSGSWGYTF; CDR3nt: TGTGCCAGCAGCGGCTCCTGGGGCTACACCTTC; j_gene: TRBJ1-2; abundance: few; d_gene: NA; v_gene: TRBV2
CDR3aa: CASSRGTHSNQPQHF; CDR3nt: TGTGCCAGCAGCCGAGGGACACATAGCAATCAGCCCCAGCATTTT; j_gene: TRBJ1-5; abundance: NA; d_gene: NA; v_gene: TRBV11-2
CDR3aa: CASSPTQGAAQPQHF; CDR3nt: TGTGCCAGTAGCCCAACACAGGGGGCGGCTCAGCCCCAGCATTTT; j_gene: TRBJ1-5; abundance: NA; d_gene: TRBD1; v_gene: TRBV19
CDR3aa: CASSLDGNMNTEAFF; CDR3nt: TGCGCCAGCAGCTTGGATGGGAACATGAACACTGAAGCTTTCTTT; j_gene: TRBJ1-1; abundance: NA; d_gene: NA; v_gene: TRBV5-1
CDR3aa: CASRQTDSYEQYF; CDR3nt: TGTGCCAGCAGACAGACAGACTCCTACGAGCAGTACTTC; j_gene: TRBJ2-7; abundance: NA; d_gene: NA; v_gene: TRBV6-5
CDR3aa: CASSLNQAGYGYTF; CDR3nt: TGTGCCAGCAGCTTAAATCAGGCAGGCTATGGCTACACCTTC; j_gene: TRBJ1-2; abundance: NA; d_gene: NA; v_gene: TRBV11-3
CDR3aa: CASSLNTGAEQYF; CDR3nt: TGCGCCAGCAGCTTGAACACAGGGGCCGAGCAGTACTTC; j_gene: TRBJ2-7; abundance: NA; d_gene: TRBD1; v_gene: TRBV5-1
CDR3aa: CASSLLDSPAEDYGYTF; CDR3nt: TGTGCCAGCAGCTTACTTGATTCCCCAGCCGAGGACTATGGCTACACCTTC; j_gene: TRBJ1-2; abundance: NA; d_gene: NA; v_gene: TRBV7-9
CDR3aa: CASSLILGQRQFF; CDR3nt: TGTGCCAGCAGCTTAATTCTAGGGCAACGGCAGTTCTTC; j_gene: TRBJ2-1; abundance: NA; d_gene: NA; v_gene: TRBV7-9
CDR3aa: CASSLPGTVDTQYF; CDR3nt: TGCGCCAGCAGCCTGCCCGGGACAGTAGATACGCAGTATTTT; j_gene: TRBJ2-3; abundance: NA; d_gene: TRBD1; v_gene: TRBV5-1
CDR3aa: CATSRDWKRYSYEQYF; CDR3nt: TGTGCCACCAGCAGAGATTGGAAGCGCTACTCCTACGAGCAGTACTTC; j_gene: TRBJ2-7; abundance: NA; d_gene: NA; v_gene: TRBV15
CDR3aa: CASSWTISRFYNEQFF; CDR3nt: TGTGCCAGCAGTTGGACTATATCACGATTCTACAATGAGCAGTTCTTC; j_gene: TRBJ2-1; abundance: NA; d_gene: NA; v_gene: TRBV6-5
CDR3aa: CATSDGTGGQETQYF; CDR3nt: TGTGCCACCAGTGATGGGACAGGGGGCCAAGAGACCCAGTACTTC; j_gene: TRBJ2-5; abundance: NA; d_gene: TRBD1; v_gene: TRBV24-1
CDR3aa: CASSLGGNPNEKLFF; CDR3nt: TGTGCCAGCAGCTTAGGAGGGAATCCTAATGAAAAACTGTTTTTT; j_gene: TRBJ1-4; abundance: NA; d_gene: NA; v_gene: TRBV13
CDR3aa: CASSSRELGYYEQYF; CDR3nt: TGTGCCAGCAGCTCTCGCGAATTGGGATATTACGAGCAGTACTTC; j_gene: TRBJ2-7; abundance: NA; d_gene: NA; v_gene: TRBV5-4
CDR3aa: CASSPRTGRGYTF; CDR3nt: TGTGCCAGCAGCCCGCGGACAGGGAGAGGCTACACCTTC; j_gene: TRBJ1-2; abundance: once; d_gene: TRBD1; v_gene: TRBV7-2
CDR3aa: CASSYPPGLAKNIQYF; CDR3nt: TGTGCCAGCAGTTACCCCCCGGGTTTAGCCAAAAACATTCAGTACTTC; j_gene: TRBJ2-4; abundance: NA; d_gene: NA; v_gene: TRBV6-2/TRBV6-3
CDR3aa: CASSFGGSSYNEQFF; CDR3nt: TGTGCCAGCAGCTTCGGTGGGAGCTCCTACAATGAGCAGTTCTTC; j_gene: TRBJ2-1; abundance: NA; d_gene: NA; v_gene: TRBV11-3
CDR3aa: CSEVQGVGYTF; CDR3nt: TGCAGTGAAGTACAGGGGGTTGGCTACACCTTC; j_gene: TRBJ1-2; abundance: NA; d_gene: TRBD1; v_gene: TRBV20-1
CDR3aa: CSASIRGEGYGYTF; CDR3nt: TGCAGTGCTAGTATAAGGGGGGAGGGCTATGGCTACACCTTC; j_gene: TRBJ1-2; abundance: NA; d_gene: NA; v_gene: TRBV20-1
CDR3aa: CASSMAENTEAFF; CDR3nt: TGCGCCAGCAGTATGGCCGAGAACACTGAAGCTTTCTTT; j_gene: TRBJ1-1; abundance: NA; d_gene: NA; v_gene: TRBV10-2
CDR3aa: CASSRRLAGGNREQFF; CDR3nt: TGTGCCAGCAGCCGGAGACTAGCGGGAGGGAATCGGGAGCAGTTCTTC; j_gene: TRBJ2-1; abundance: NA; d_gene: TRBD2; v_gene: TRBV11-3
CDR3aa: CASSLGIDGYTF; CDR3nt: TGTGCCAGCAGTTTAGGTATAGATGGCTACACCTTC; j_gene: TRBJ1-2; abundance: once; d_gene: NA; v_gene: TRBV28
CDR3aa: CASSQFPSGGAGGNIQYF; CDR3nt: TGTGCCAGCAGCCAATTTCCTAGCGGGGGGGCCGGTGGTAACATTCAGTACTTC; j_gene: TRBJ2-4; abundance: NA; d_gene: TRBD2; v_gene: TRBV3-1/TRBV3-2
CDR3aa: CASSYAGSSSYEQYF; CDR3nt: TGTGCCAGCAGTTACGCGGGTTCGAGCTCCTACGAGCAGTACTTC; j_gene: TRBJ2-7; abundance: NA; d_gene: NA; v_gene: TRBV6-2/TRBV6-3
CDR3aa: CSVGRRGGRDEQYF; CDR3nt: TGCAGCGTTGGGCGAAGGGGGGGGCGCGACGAGCAGTACTTC; j_gene: TRBJ2-7; abundance: few; d_gene: NA; v_gene: TRBV29-1
CDR3aa: CASSLSETQYF; CDR3nt: TGTGCCAGCAGCTTATCGGAGACCCAGTACTTC; j_gene: TRBJ2-5; abundance: NA; d_gene: NA; v_gene: TRBV7-6
CDR3aa: CASSLASGTQNIQYF; CDR3nt: TGCGCCAGCAGCTTGGCATCCGGGACCCAAAACATTCAGTACTTC; j_gene: TRBJ2-4; abundance: NA; d_gene: NA; v_gene: TRBV5-1
CDR3aa: CASSPSGVDVETQYF; CDR3nt: TGCGCCAGCAGCCCCTCAGGGGTCGATGTTGAGACCCAGTACTTC; j_gene: TRBJ2-5; abundance: NA; d_gene: NA; v_gene: TRBV5-1
CDR3aa: CASSQGGTGEGDTQYF; CDR3nt: TGCGCCAGCAGCCAAGGCGGGACAGGGGAGGGGGATACGCAGTATTTT; j_gene: TRBJ2-3; abundance: NA; d_gene: TRBD1; v_gene: TRBV4-3
CDR3aa: CASSPQVTASYGYTF; CDR3nt: TGTGCCAGCAGCCCTCAAGTCACGGCAAGCTATGGCTACACCTTC; j_gene: TRBJ1-2; abundance: NA; d_gene: NA; v_gene: TRBV14
CDR3aa: CASKISGSSYNEQFF; CDR3nt: TGTGCCAGCAAGATCAGCGGGAGCTCCTACAATGAGCAGTTCTTC; j_gene: TRBJ2-1; abundance: NA; d_gene: TRBD2; v_gene: TRBV7-2